This entry lists 13 T cell receptor beta chains sequenced from one sample in a study of CD8 T cells in Susac syndrome (dated by TCRdb to between 2019 and 2020). Library preparation was by the immunoSEQ multiplex PCR assay. RNA was extracted with the RNeasy kit and roughly 0.5 to 1 ug was reverse transcribed using random hexamers. The public reads were run again by TCRdb, first through fastp at Q25 and then through MiXCR, and only productive beta chains were kept. Duplicate CDR3 protein sequences are folded into a single record with the most common DNA and genes. The sample contains about 140,000 distinct CDR3 sequences, 90% to 95% of them found a single time. The ten top clones hold over 0.095% of the sample. Sequences were obtained from CD4+ T cells from PBMCs. The receptors were sampled from a human donor with multiple sclerosis.

V and J are TRBV30 and TRBJ2-1, with D perhaps matching TRBD1 or TRBD2 (5 bases each). The CDR3 runs 13 residues. Trimming removed 5 bases from V and 12 bases from J, with 20 bases in between. CDR1 GTSNPN and CDR2 SVGIG come from the germline V gene (reference sequence). This CDR3 is CAWSKGTSVGQFF. CDR3 DNA: TGTGCCTGGTCAAAAGGGACCTCCGTAGGGCAGTTCTTC. The full variable domain, in which reference TRBV30 and TRBJ2-1 provide the parts outside the CDR3, is SQTIHQWPATLVQPVGSPLSLECTVEGTSNPNLYWYRQAAGRGLQLLFYSVGIGQISSEVPQNLSASRPQDRQFILSSKKLLLSDSGFYLCAWSKGTSVGQFFGPGTRLTVL.

The rearrangement joins TRBV20-1 to TRBJ1-5, with a possible D match to TRBD1 (6 bases). V gave up 6 bases and J gave up 8 bases, with 20 bases separating them. The CDR3 is made up of 14 amino acids. The germline CDR1 and CDR2 sequences are DFQATT and SNEGSKA (reference sequence). The CDR3 sequence is CSATRQDLGEPQHF. CDR3 nucleotide sequence: TGCAGTGCGACAAGACAGGATTTGGGTGAGCCCCAGCATTTT.

CDR3 in amino acids: CASSLTGQNYGYTF. CDR3 in DNA: TGTGCCAGCAGTTTAACGGGACAGAACTATGGCTACACCTTC. The rearrangement joins TRBV27 to TRBJ1-2; 7 positions match TRBD1. The V gene's germline CDR1 is MNHEY and CDR2 SMNVEV (reference sequence). V was pared by 2 bases and J by 2 bases, with 2 bases of the junction left unmatched. CDR3 length: 14 residues.

The CDR3 bases are TGTGCCAGCAGCTTGACTAGCGGGGGGTACAATGAGCAGTTCTTC. Translating it yields CASSLTSGGYNEQFF. The rearrangement uses TRBV6-6 and TRBJ2-1, with 13 nucleotides matching TRBD2. Germline CDR1 reads MNHNY; CDR2 reads SVGAGI (reference sequence). The CDR3 sequence is 15 residues long. V gave up 6 bases and J gave up 4 bases; unmatched junction bases: 3.

Notes on this clonotype: One junction end disagrees with the germline gene, perhaps due to a read error. This chain uses TRBV7-7 with TRBJ2-3; D tentatively fits TRBD1 or TRBD2 (6 bases each). The CDR3 consists of 14 residues. CDR1 and CDR2 from the germline V gene are SSHAT and FNYEAQ (reference sequence). Here the CDR3 DNA reads TGTGCTAGCAGCTTTACGGCGGGACAACATACGCAGTATTTT. It translates to CASSFTAGQHTQYF.

The gene calls are TRBV6-6 and TRBJ1-1; D is possibly TRBD1 (5 bases). CDR1 is MNHNY and CDR2 is SVGAGI in the germline V gene (reference sequence). The V end lost 6 bases, the J end lost 3 bases, and 5 bases lay between the germline ends. The CDR3 extends over 11 amino acids. Here the CDR3 DNA reads TGTGCCAGCAGGGGGGACACTGAAGCTTTCTTT. Translating it yields CASRGDTEAFF.

This chain links TRBV30 with TRBJ1-3; the D gene is possibly TRBD1 (5 bases). This CDR3 region has 13 residues. Germline loops: CDR1 GTSNPN, CDR2 SVGIG (reference sequence). V lost 7 bases, J lost 0 bases, and 10 bases lay in between. CDR3 nucleotides: TGTGCCTTCCACAGGAGCTCTGGAAACACCATATATTTT. Translated, it gives CAFHRSSGNTIYF.

The chain combines TRBV5-1 with TRBJ2-7; 8 nucleotides agree with TRBD2. The CDR3 contains 16 residues. With 1 base clipped from V and 4 bases from J, the junction kept 10 bases outside the gene matches. Germline CDR1 reads SGHRS; CDR2 reads YFSETQ. The CDR3 here is CASSLRVQGLGYEQYF. CDR3 nucleotide sequence: TGCGCCAGCAGCTTGAGGGTACAGGGACTAGGGTACGAGCAGTACTTC.

The CDR3 nucleotides read TGCAGTGCTAGAGATCGTAGCGGGGGTGACTACGAGCAGTACTTC. Protein: CSARDRSGGDYEQYF. J is TRBJ2-7 and V is TRBV20-1, with TRBD2 matching 9 bases. Trimming removed 0 bases from V and 3 bases from J; junction bases left unmatched: 6. Germline V CDR1 and CDR2: DFQATT, SNEGSKA (reference sequence). This CDR3 region has 15 residues.

V gene TRBV6-5 combines with J gene TRBJ1-1; D perhaps matches TRBD1 (6 bases). From germline, CDR1 is MNHEY and CDR2 SVGAGI. The V and J ends lost 5 bases and 0 bases respectively, with 10 bases between them. The CDR3 length is 14 residues. CDR3 protein: CASSRQAVNTEAFF. CDR3 nucleotide sequence: TGTGCCAGCAGTCGACAGGCCGTGAACACTGAAGCTTTCTTT.

The rearrangement joins TRBV6-1 to TRBJ1-5; the D gene is possibly TRBD1 (6 bases). The CDR3 runs 15 residues. Germline values: CDR1 MNHNS, CDR2 SASEGT. V gave up 0 bases and J gave up 4 bases, with 10 bases separating them. The CDR3 DNA reads as TGTGCCAGCAGTGAAGCCGGACAGCAAAATCAGCCCCAGCATTTT. Translated: CASSEAGQQNQPQHF.

The chain carries TRBV30 and TRBJ1-6; TRBD1 matches at 8 bases. The germline V gene has CDR1 GTSNPN and CDR2 SVGIG (reference sequence). The CDR3 is 14 amino acids. Unmatched junction bases numbered 6, after V lost 2 bases and J lost 9 bases. The CDR3 DNA follows: TGTGCCTGGAGTACGGGACAGGTGCTTTCACCCCTCCACTTT. It is translated as CAWSTGQVLSPLHF. Combining the CDR3 with reference TRBV30 and TRBJ1-6 gives the whole variable domain SQTIHQWPATLVQPVGSPLSLECTVEGTSNPNLYWYRQAAGRGLQLLFYSVGIGQISSEVPQNLSASRPQDRQFILSSKKLLLSDSGFYLCAWSTGQVLSPLHFGNGTRLTVT.

The chain employs TRBV3-1 and TRBJ1-2; possible D gene TRBD1, 5 bases. The CDR3 runs to 14 residues. Trimming cost V 2 bases and J 7 bases, with 14 bases left between them. The germline V gene encodes CDR1 LGHDT and CDR2 YNNKEL (reference sequence). The CDR3 reads CASSQNHKGTGYTF. The CDR3 bases are TGTGCCAGCAGCCAAAATCACAAGGGGACTGGCTACACCTTC. Filled out from reference TRBV3-1 and TRBJ1-2, the complete variable domain reads DTAVSQTPKYLVTQMGNDKSIKCEQNLGHDTMYWYKQDSKKFLKIMFSYNNKELIINETVPNRFSPKSPDKAHLNLHINSLELGDSAVYFCASSQNHKGTGYTFGSGTRLTVV.